This is a list of T cell receptor beta chains from one sample in a study of cytotoxic CD8 clonotypes in ibrutinib-treated CLL. Clones were sequenced by immunoSEQ multiplex PCR, and TCRdb holds only the in-frame ones, with some missing. Among 200,000 to 250,000 clones, about four fifths were seen once, and the ten largest hold approximately 10%. This specimen was PBMCs, taken after 12 months of ibrutinib treatment. These receptors were obtained from a human donor with chronic lymphocytic leukemia. Each CDR3 is given with its conserved first and last residue. D genes are given only for firm matches. Where a row states a size, it is once, few, many or the class of an expanded clone; other rows omit it.

J: TRBJ1-3
D: TRBD1
V: TRBV6-6
size: NA
length: 15
DNA: TGTGCCAGCAAGATTGGACAGGGGGGCGGAAACACCATATATTTT
CDR3: CASKIGQGGGNTIYF

J: TRBJ2-4
D: TRBD1
V: TRBV19
size: NA
length: 14
DNA: TGTGCCAGTAGTGACCGGGACAGGGTGTGGATTCAGTACTTC
CDR3: CASSDRDRVWIQYF

J: TRBJ2-7
D: NA
V: TRBV5-1
size: NA
length: 14
DNA: TGCGCCAGCAGCTTTCGGCAGGTCTCCTACGAGCAGTACTTC
CDR3: CASSFRQVSYEQYF

J: TRBJ1-6
D: NA
V: TRBV11-2
size: NA
length: 18
DNA: TGTGCCAGCAGCCACTCAGCCCCAACAGGATCTTATAATTCACCCCTCCACTTT
CDR3: CASSHSAPTGSYNSPLHF

J: TRBJ1-6
D: NA
V: TRBV6-6
size: once
length: 15
DNA: TGTGCCAGCAGTTACGATGGGGCGCGGGATTCACCCCTCCACTTT
CDR3: CASSYDGARDSPLHF

J: TRBJ2-7
D: NA
V: TRBV30
size: NA
length: 11
DNA: TGTGCCTGGAGGGCCGTCTACGAGCAGTACTTC
CDR3: CAWRAVYEQYF

J: TRBJ2-1
D: TRBD2
V: TRBV10-1
size: few
length: 18
DNA: TGCGCCAGCAGTGAAACGGGACTAGCGGGAGGGCCGGCGGATGAGCAGTTCTTC
CDR3: CASSETGLAGGPADEQFF

J: TRBJ2-1
D: NA
V: TRBV28
size: NA
length: 17
DNA: TGTGCCAGCAGTTCCGCTCGGGGAGGTAGCTCCTACAATGAGCAGTTCTTC
CDR3: CASSSARGGSSYNEQFF

J: TRBJ1-1
D: NA
V: TRBV30
size: NA
length: 13
DNA: TGTGCCTCGGAGGGGAAGGAATACACTGAAGCTTTCTTT
CDR3: CASEGKEYTEAFF

J: TRBJ2-2
D: NA
V: TRBV5-1
size: once
length: 13
DNA: TGCGCCAGCACGGAGCGGTCCACCGGGGAGCTGTTTTTT
CDR3: CASTERSTGELFF

J: TRBJ2-3
D: TRBD1
V: TRBV19
size: NA
length: 16
DNA: TGTGCCAGTAGTATCCTACAGGGGGCCGGCACAGATACGCAGTATTTT
CDR3: CASSILQGAGTDTQYF

J: TRBJ2-7
D: NA
V: TRBV18
size: NA
length: 12
DNA: TGTGCCAGCTCACCACCCCAGACGAAGCAGTACTTC
CDR3: CASSPPQTKQYF

J: TRBJ1-3
D: NA
V: TRBV7-6
size: once
length: 13
DNA: TGTGCCAGCAGCTTAGGTTGGCTAAACACCATATATTTT
CDR3: CASSLGWLNTIYF

J: TRBJ2-5
D: NA
V: TRBV6-1
size: NA
length: 14
DNA: TGTGCCAGCAGTGGAGACAGGTCTCAAGAGACCCAGTACTTC
CDR3: CASSGDRSQETQYF

J: TRBJ2-3
D: NA
V: TRBV10-1
size: NA
length: 14
DNA: TGCGCCAGCACCCCCGGGTACAACACAGATACGCAGTATTTT
CDR3: CASTPGYNTDTQYF

J: TRBJ2-1
D: TRBD2
V: TRBV4-2
size: NA
length: 15
DNA: TGTGCCAGCAGCCAAACTAGCGGAGCCTACAATGAGCAGTTCTTC
CDR3: CASSQTSGAYNEQFF

J: TRBJ2-2
D: NA
V: TRBV6-6
size: NA
length: 12
DNA: TGTGCCAGCAACCGGAACACCGGGGAGCTGTTTTTT
CDR3: CASNRNTGELFF

J: TRBJ1-1
D: NA
V: TRBV19
size: NA
length: 13
DNA: TGTGCCAGCATACCCCCAGAGTGGACTGAAGCTTTCTTT
CDR3: CASIPPEWTEAFF

J: TRBJ2-5
D: TRBD2
V: TRBV7-8
size: NA
length: 14
DNA: TGTGCCAGCAGAAGGAGCTGGGGGGAGGGCGCCCAGTACTTC
CDR3: CASRRSWGEGAQYF

J: TRBJ1-1
D: TRBD1
V: TRBV4-2
size: NA
length: 16
DNA: TGTGCCAGCAGCCAAGGAGGACAGGGCCTCGACACTGAAGCTTTCTTT
CDR3: CASSQGGQGLDTEAFF

J: TRBJ2-7
D: NA
V: TRBV6-1
size: NA
length: 15
DNA: TGTGCCAGCAGTGAAGGTCTAGGGCAGGCCTACGAGCAGTACTTC
CDR3: CASSEGLGQAYEQYF

J: TRBJ1-5
D: TRBD1
V: TRBV19
size: NA
length: 18
DNA: TGTGCCAGTAGGCGCCTCGGGACAGCAACCTATAGCAATCAGCCCCAGCATTTT
CDR3: CASRRLGTATYSNQPQHF

J: TRBJ1-4
D: NA
V: TRBV4-1
size: few
length: 13
DNA: TGCGCCAGCAGCCAAGGGGATAATGAAAAACTGTTTTTT
CDR3: CASSQGDNEKLFF

J: TRBJ1-6
D: NA
V: TRBV7-2
size: few
length: 13
DNA: TGTGCCAGCAGCTTATCGAAGGATTCACCCCTCCACTTT
CDR3: CASSLSKDSPLHF

J: TRBJ1-5
D: NA
V: TRBV19
size: NA
length: 13
DNA: TGTGCCAGTAGTAATTTCGGCGTTCAGCCCCAGCATTTT
CDR3: CASSNFGVQPQHF

J: TRBJ1-1
D: NA
V: TRBV5-5
size: NA
length: 11
DNA: TGTGCCAGCAGCTTGACCACTGAAGCTTTCTTT
CDR3: CASSLTTEAFF

J: TRBJ2-7
D: TRBD2
V: TRBV27
size: NA
length: 14
DNA: TGTGCCAGCAGTTTTTTGGCTAGCGGTTACGAGCAGTACTTC
CDR3: CASSFLASGYEQYF

J: TRBJ2-2
D: NA
V: TRBV5-4
size: NA
length: 15
DNA: TGTGCCAGCAGCTTGGACCGGTACAACACCGGGGAGCTGTTTTTT
CDR3: CASSLDRYNTGELFF

J: TRBJ2-5
D: NA
V: TRBV6-5
size: NA
length: 16
DNA: TGTGCCAGCAGTTTATCACTGACTAGATCTCAAGAGACCCAGTACTTC
CDR3: CASSLSLTRSQETQYF

J: TRBJ2-6
D: TRBD1
V: TRBV6-6
size: NA
length: 16
DNA: TGTGCCAGCAGGACAGGGGTTAGGGGTGGGGCCAACGTCCTGACTTTC
CDR3: CASRTGVRGGANVLTF

J: TRBJ2-1
D: NA
V: TRBV4-1
size: NA
length: 15
DNA: TGCGCCAGCAGTCAAGGTAGGGGGTCATACAATGAGCAGTTCTTC
CDR3: CASSQGRGSYNEQFF

J: TRBJ2-7
D: NA
V: TRBV4-2
size: NA
length: 15
DNA: TGTGCCAGCAGCCAAGATGAGAGTAGGGAGTACGAGCAGTACTTC
CDR3: CASSQDESREYEQYF

J: TRBJ2-5
D: NA
V: TRBV5-1
size: NA
length: 14
DNA: TGCGCCAGCAGCTCTTTTGGACCCCGGGAGACCCAGTACTTC
CDR3: CASSSFGPRETQYF

J: TRBJ2-4
D: NA
V: TRBV2
size: NA
length: 14
DNA: TGTGCCAGCAGTGTAGGGGTGACCAAAAACATTCAGTACTTC
CDR3: CASSVGVTKNIQYF

J: TRBJ2-6
D: NA
V: TRBV18
size: NA
length: 16
DNA: TGTGCCAGCTCACCGGTTGTAGACTCTGGGGCCAACGTCCTGACTTTC
CDR3: CASSPVVDSGANVLTF

J: TRBJ1-2
D: NA
V: TRBV29-1
size: NA
length: 12
DNA: TGCAGCGTTGTAGCCAGAGACTATGGCTACACCTTC
CDR3: CSVVARDYGYTF

J: TRBJ2-3
D: NA
V: TRBV15
size: few
length: 15
DNA: TGTGCCACCAGCAGAGATAGAGGGAGCGGGGATACGCAGTATTTT
CDR3: CATSRDRGSGDTQYF

J: TRBJ2-1
D: NA
V: TRBV19
size: once
length: 13
DNA: TGTGCCAGTAGTATACAAGGGGGCAATGAGCAGTTCTTC
CDR3: CASSIQGGNEQFF

J: TRBJ1-4
D: NA
V: TRBV5-1
size: once
length: 15
DNA: TGCGCCAGCAGCAGCATAACAGGGACGAATGAAAAACTGTTTTTT
CDR3: CASSSITGTNEKLFF

J: TRBJ2-7
D: NA
V: TRBV7-9
size: NA
length: 15
DNA: TGTGCCAGCAGCCCCCCTGGGTCGACACCCTACGAGCAGTACTTC
CDR3: CASSPPGSTPYEQYF

J: TRBJ2-7
D: NA
V: TRBV9
size: NA
length: 15
DNA: TGTGCCAGCAGCGTAAACCCAACGAGCTCCTACGAGCAGTACTTC
CDR3: CASSVNPTSSYEQYF

J: TRBJ2-2
D: NA
V: TRBV19
size: NA
length: 11
DNA: TGTGCCAGTATAAGCGCCGGGGAGCTGTTTTTT
CDR3: CASISAGELFF

J: TRBJ2-7
D: TRBD1
V: TRBV10-1
size: NA
length: 15
DNA: TGCGCCAGCAGCGCTGGACAGGGAGTCCTCTACGAGCAGTACTTC
CDR3: CASSAGQGVLYEQYF

J: TRBJ2-3
D: NA
V: TRBV7-9
size: NA
length: 15
DNA: TGTGCCAGCAGCCTAGGGGCGGGGACCACAGATACGCAGTATTTT
CDR3: CASSLGAGTTDTQYF